This paragraph covers one T cell receptor (beta chain) sequence. TCRdb's table, derived via immunoSEQ multiplex PCR, lists solely in-frame clones and lacks some. The sample has some 500,000 clones; around nine tenths are singletons. V lost 2 bases and J lost 8, with 10 bases in between. There are 12 residues in the CDR3. Germline values: CDR1 SGHDT, CDR2 YYEEEE. The data stem from a study of blood T cell repertoires in COVID-19. The J gene is TRBJ1-1, the V gene TRBV5-6; D not resolved. This TCR came from a woman between 50 and 59 years old with COVID-19, enrolled during active disease. The sample comprised peripheral blood. The CDR3 reads CASSLNGPEAFF. DNA of the CDR3: TGTGCCAGCAGCTTAAATGGCCCCGAAGCTTTCTTT.